This passage covers 7 T cell receptor beta chains from one sample sequenced in a study of cytomegalovirus exposure and HLA in healthy donors. The PCR contained 60 Vbeta and 13 Jbeta primers. Data came from immunoSEQ multiplex PCR; TCRdb stores just in-frame clones and leaves some out. The table lists roughly 150,000 clones, roughly four fifths of them singletons. The sequenced sample was PBMCs. The receptor source for this set is a man aged 30-40 years in good health and CMV-seronegative.

V is TRBV20-1 and J is TRBJ1-1; TRBD1 matches at 8 bases. V trimming: 5 bases; J trimming: 10 bases; junction bases outside the gene matches: 6. CDR3 length equals 11 residues. The V gene's germline CDR1 is DFQATT and CDR2 SNEGSKA (reference sequence). CDR3 coding DNA: TGCAGTGCTCCCGAACAGGGGGGAGCTTTCTTT. Protein product: CSAPEQGGAFF.

The genes are TRBV10-3 and TRBJ2-4; 9 bases fit TRBD2. Germline V gene data show CDR1 as ENHRY and CDR2 as SYGVKD. The trim removed 4 bases at V and 6 bases at J, leaving 13 bases unmatched. The CDR3 runs to 17 residues. The CDR3 nucleotides read TGTGCCATCAGTGCGACTGAAGCGGGAGGCGGCGGAAACATTCAGTACTTC. It is translated as CAISATEAGGGGNIQYF.

This sequence joins TRBV28 and TRBJ2-3; 10 bases are shared with TRBD2. The CDR3 spans 15 residues. Germline V gene sequence: CDR1 MDHEN, CDR2 SYDVKM. The junction had 7 bases not matched to a gene; V was cut back by 7 bases and J by 3 bases. The CDR3 DNA follows: TGTGCCAGCACTCGGACTAGCGGCAGGACAGATACGCAGTATTTT. Translated, it gives CASTRTSGRTDTQYF.

This chain joins TRBV5-1 and TRBJ2-7; D gene uncertain. There are 16 residues in the CDR3. Germline CDR1 is SGHRS and CDR2 is YFSETQ. Trimming shortened V by 1 base and J by 5 bases, and 19 bases separated the two germline ends. CDR3 in DNA: TGCGCCAGCAGCTTGAGTTTAGCTCAAGAGGTCGACGAGCAGTACTTC. Translated, it gives CASSLSLAQEVDEQYF. The whole variable domain, filled in from reference TRBV5-1 and TRBJ2-7, reads KAGVTQTPRYLIKTRGQQVTLSCSPISGHRSVSWYQQTPGQGLQFLFEYFSETQRNKGNFPGRFSGRQFSNSRSEMNVSTLELGDSALYLCASSLSLAQEVDEQYFGPGTRLTVT.

V gene TRBV14 combines with J gene TRBJ2-3, with 13 bases that match TRBD2. The CDR3 loop spans 17 amino acids. Germline CDR1 SGHDN, CDR2 FVKESK. Unmatched junction bases numbered 7, after V lost 1 base and J lost 6 bases. CDR3: CASSQVWGTSGADTQYF. The CDR3 DNA sequence: TGTGCCAGCAGCCAAGTGTGGGGGACTAGCGGGGCGGATACGCAGTATTTT.

The chain uses TRBV7-2 and TRBJ2-2, with 7 nucleotides matching TRBD1. CDR1 and CDR2 (germline): SGHTA, FQGNSA. V trimming: 3 bases; J trimming: 5 bases; junction bases outside the gene matches: 6. The CDR3 runs 15 residues. CDR3 amino acids: CASSFTGVKTGELFF. The DNA for the CDR3 is TGTGCCAGCAGCTTTACAGGGGTTAAAACCGGGGAGCTGTTTTTT.

The chain combines TRBV18 with TRBJ2-6, with D tentatively TRBD2 (5 bases). Trimming stripped 3 bases from V and 3 bases from J, with 9 bases between. CDR1 and CDR2 from the germline V gene are KGHSH and LQKENI. The CDR3 covers 15 residues. CDR3 sequence reads: CASSPPGVGANVLTF. CDR3 nucleotide sequence: TGTGCCAGCTCACCCCCCGGGGTTGGGGCCAACGTCCTGACTTTC.